What follows are 10 T cell receptor beta chains derived from one specimen sequenced in a study of early T cells in non-severe SARS-CoV-2 infection. TCRdb fed the 5' RACE reads into MiXCR, producing one record per CDR3 protein. The table lists about 110,000 distinct CDR3 sequences, around 10% of them singletons. The sequenced sample consisted of whole blood. These receptors were taken from an adult who was a healthcare worker with PCR-confirmed SARS-CoV-2 infection or an uninfected control (not recorded which).

This clonotype was detected many times. The chain joins TRBV28 to TRBJ2-3, with D hard to call. This CDR3 comprises 14 residues. V was trimmed by 7 bases and J by 2 bases, leaving 13 bases between them. Germline V lookup: CDR1 MDHEN, CDR2 SYDVKM. The DNA of the CDR3 is TGTGCCAGCAAGCCACCCTACACCACAGATACGCAGTATTTT. Its translation: CASKPPYTTDTQYF.

This clonotype was recorded many times. This chain uses TRBV6-5 with TRBJ1-1, with 9 bases fitting TRBD1. The length of the CDR3 is 14 residues. With 6 bases clipped from V and 5 bases from J, the junction kept 7 bases outside the gene matches. Germline V gene lookup returns CDR1 MNHEY and CDR2 SVGAGI. The CDR3 region is CASREGQGWTEAFF. CDR3 in DNA: TGTGCCAGCAGAGAGGGACAGGGCTGGACTGAAGCTTTCTTT.

This clonotype turned up a few times. This chain connects TRBV21-1 to TRBJ2-4; TRBD1 is the table's D call and was not checked against the DNA. TRBV21-1 is a recognized pseudogene. The CDR3 extends over 22 amino acids. CDR3 region: CASSNSRLKLDRGRLAKNIQYF. The CDR3 DNA reads TGTGCCAGCAGCAATTCAAGGCTAAAGTTGGACAGGGGGCGGCTGGCCAAAAACATTCAGTACTTC.

The sample holds a few counts of this clonotype. The chain joins TRBV12-3 or TRBV12-4 to TRBJ2-7, with D perhaps TRBD1 (6 bases). The CDR3 runs to 13 residues. With 6 bases removed from V and 0 bases from J, the gap between germline ends came to 9 bases. CDR3 sequence reads: CASRRDTSYEQYF. CDR3 nucleotides: TGTGCCAGCAGACGGGACACCTCCTACGAGCAGTACTTC.

This clonotype has a count of ten or more. This chain links TRBV12-3 or TRBV12-4 with TRBJ1-6; D unresolved. This CDR3 region has 13 residues. Trimming left V 5 bases short and J 7 bases short, with 9 bases between. Written as DNA, the CDR3 is TGTGCCAGCAGTCCGCGGTCAAATTCACCCCTCCACTTT. It yields the protein CASSPRSNSPLHF.

This clonotype has a handful of counts. V and J are TRBV20-1 and TRBJ1-1; TRBD1 agrees at 7 bases. Germline V gene lookup returns CDR1 DFQATT and CDR2 SNEGSKA (reference sequence). With 5 bases clipped from V and 10 bases from J, the junction kept 13 bases outside the gene matches. The CDR3 is 13 amino acids. This CDR3 reads CSAHPTGHERAFF. As DNA, the CDR3 is TGCAGTGCTCACCCGACAGGGCACGAAAGAGCTTTCTTT.

The rearrangement joins TRBV12-3 or TRBV12-4 to TRBJ1-2; 8 positions agree with TRBD1. The V segment lost 5 bases and the J segment 4 bases; nucleotides outside the gene matches: 6. CDR3 length equals 14 residues. CDR3 bases: TGTGCCAGCAGTGCCCCGGGACAGGTCTATGGCTACACCTTC. Amino acid sequence: CASSAPGQVYGYTF.

The V gene is TRBV28, the J gene TRBJ2-3; D ambiguous. The CDR3 contains 14 residues. The germline V gene has CDR1 MDHEN and CDR2 SYDVKM. The V end was cut by 5 bases, the J end by 5 bases, with 14 bases between. DNA of the CDR3: TGTGCCAGCAGTCCACGATTAGGTAAAGATACGCAGTATTTT. Amino acids: CASSPRLGKDTQYF.

This clonotype was counted at least ten times. This CDR3 reads CASSSRRDRGQPQHF. In nucleotides, the CDR3 is TGTGCCAGCAGCTCGCGCCGGGACAGGGGTCAGCCCCAGCATTTT. This sequence joins TRBV7-8 and TRBJ1-5, with 10 bases that match TRBD1. From germline, CDR1 is SGHVS and CDR2 FQNEAQ. V was pared by 4 bases and J by 6 bases, with 6 bases of the junction left unmatched. The CDR3 totals 15 residues.

Only a few counts were recorded for this clonotype. The chain carries TRBV1 and TRBJ1-1; TRBD1, the table's D call, lacks a check against the DNA. TRBV1 is a listed pseudogene. The CDR3 is 13 residues long. The CDR3 loop is CTSSLDGGTEAFF. The CDR3 nucleotides read TGCACCAGCAGCCTCGATGGGGGCACTGAAGCTTTCTTT.